What follows is one T cell receptor (beta chain) and its context. CDR3 length: 18 amino acids. Germline CDR1 is SGHTA and CDR2 is FQGNSA. Trimming took 5 bases from V and 5 from J; bases not matched to a gene: 21. This sample was included in a study of spatial heterogeneity in lung cancer. TCRdb redid the calling of the 5' RACE reads with MiXCR, one entry per CDR3 protein. Seen here are roughly 16,000 distinct CDR3 sequences, around 21% observed once, and the top ten hold around 19%. The time point denotes: sample taken at primary tumor resection. Whole RNA from tumor, nontumor lung or frozen PBMC was sequenced unsorted.

The sample was PBMCs, taken at surgery. The chain joins TRBV7-2 to TRBJ2-7; 7 bases line up with TRBD1. The origin of this receptor is a female donor with early-stage non-small cell lung cancer. The chain's CDR3 is CASSLSRQGSRRGHEQYV. CDR3 coding DNA: TGTGCCAGCAGCCTATCTCGACAGGGCTCGCGCCGAGGGCACGAGCAGTACGTC.